Below are 14 T cell receptor beta chains sequenced from a single sample in a study of blood T cell repertoires in COVID-19. The repertoire was sequenced with immunoSEQ multiplex PCR; TCRdb's copy has only in-frame clones and lacks some. This table has about 150,000 clones, 60% to 80% appearing once. Material: peripheral blood. Every receptor here comes from a man aged 55 to 70 who had recovered from COVID-19.

This clone was seen a handful of times. The chain carries TRBV29-1 and TRBJ1-1, with D hard to call. Germline values: CDR1 SQVTM, CDR2 ANQGSEA. Between the trimmed V and J ends, which lost 8 bases and 7 bases, there was a span of 23 bases. The length of the CDR3 is 14 residues. As DNA, the CDR3 is TGCAGCCCTGTGTTGGGTATGAAACGGGATGAAGCTTTCTTT. Translated: CSPVLGMKRDEAFF. Variable domain in full (rest from reference TRBV29-1 and TRBJ1-1): SAVISQKPSRDICQRGTSLTIQCQVDSQVTMMFWYRQQPGQSLTLIATANQGSEATYESGFVIDKFPISRPNLTFSTLTVSNMSPEDSSIYLCSPVLGMKRDEAFFGQGTRLTVV.

A remark on this clone: This may come from a read error, since a much larger clone is one base off. The rearrangement joins TRBV2 to TRBJ1-4; 9 bases fit TRBD1. Trimming took 6 bases from V and 5 from J; bases not matched to a gene: 4. Germline CDR1 SNHLY, CDR2 FYNNEI. The CDR3 has 14 residues. The CDR3 DNA reads as TGTGCCAGCAGGCCCGGGACAGGGAATGAAAAACTGTTTTTT. This translates into CASRPGTGNEKLFF.

The chain recombines TRBV5-4 with TRBJ2-3; the D is unclear. CDR1 is SGHNT, CDR2 YYREEE, per germline (reference sequence). The V gene lost 10 bases and the J gene lost 4 bases, with 19 bases spanning the gap. This CDR3 is 14 amino acids long. The chain's CDR3 is CAGRYQPAADTQYF. CDR3 coding DNA: TGTGCCGGTCGGTACCAACCTGCGGCAGATACGCAGTATTTT.

V and J are TRBV28 and TRBJ1-4; 9 nucleotides match TRBD1. CDR1 and CDR2 (germline): MDHEN, SYDVKM. CDR3 length equals 14 residues. The junction had 6 bases not matched to a gene; V was cut back by 6 bases and J by 7 bases. The CDR3 DNA is TGTGCCAGCAGACAACAGGGGGCTGTTGAAAAACTGTTTTTT. Its protein product is CASRQQGAVEKLFF.

The gene calls are TRBV6-2 or TRBV6-3 and TRBJ1-2; maybe TRBD1 (5 bases). Germline V gene sequence: CDR1 MNHEY, CDR2 SVGEGT. CDR3 length: 13 residues. Trimming took 6 bases from V and 5 from J, leaving 13 bases between them. The DNA for the CDR3 is TGTGCCAGCAGCCCCGCAGGGAGGTATGGCTACACCTTC. Translation: CASSPAGRYGYTF.

Of note for this clone: The sample carries other DNA sequences with the same CDR3. This chain links TRBV5-8 with TRBJ1-1; D is ambiguous. V gave up 2 bases and J gave up 5 bases, with 7 bases separating them. Germline V gene data show CDR1 as SGHTS and CDR2 as YDEGEE. This CDR3 is built from 12 residues. The CDR3: CASSLSGTEAFF. The DNA for the CDR3 is TGTGCCAGCAGCTTATCAGGAACTGAAGCTTTCTTT.

The rearrangement links TRBV18 to TRBJ1-2; D ambiguous. The ends were cut back, 3 bases at V and 5 bases at J, with 13 bases in the middle. From germline, CDR1 is KGHSH and CDR2 LQKENI. CDR3 length equals 14 residues. CDR3 sequence (DNA): TGTGCCAGCTCACCCCGTTCCGGGGATTATGGCTACACCTTC. Translation gives CASSPRSGDYGYTF.

The rearrangement links TRBV10-3 to TRBJ2-7; 9 nucleotides match TRBD1. After removal of 6 bases from V and 3 bases from J, the junction contained 6 bases not matched to a gene. Looked up from germline, CDR1 is ENHRY and CDR2 is SYGVKD. The CDR3 contains 14 residues. The CDR3 is CAISRDRVGYEQYF. CDR3 nucleotide sequence: TGTGCCATCAGCCGGGACAGGGTGGGCTACGAGCAGTACTTC.

This clone has a single count. The rearrangement joins TRBV30 to TRBJ1-1, with 8 bases identical to TRBD1. Germline trimming cut 2 bases from V and 6 bases from J; bases unmatched to any gene: 5. The germline V gene has CDR1 GTSNPN and CDR2 SVGIG (reference sequence). CDR3 length: 13 amino acids. The CDR3, as DNA: TGTGCCTGGAGTAGGCAGGGGGCGGCTGAAGCTTTCTTT. Its protein product is CAWSRQGAAEAFF.

The chain couples TRBV9 to TRBJ1-2; the match to TRBD1 covers 7 bases. The ends lost 1 base at V and 8 bases at J; junction bases unmatched: 8. The CDR3 extends over 14 amino acids. CDR1 and CDR2 from the germline V gene are SGDLS and YYNGEE. CDR3 sequence reads: CASSVQGGVGGYTF. DNA of the CDR3: TGTGCCAGCAGCGTACAAGGGGGCGTAGGGGGCTACACCTTC.

V gene TRBV28 combines with J gene TRBJ1-6, with 9 bases that match TRBD1. V gave up 4 bases and J gave up 8 bases; unmatched junction bases: 6. This CDR3 is 15 amino acids long. From germline, CDR1 is MDHEN and CDR2 SYDVKM. Written as DNA, the CDR3 is TGTGCCAGCAGTTCCCCCGGGACAGGGCATTCACCCCTCCACTTT. Residues: CASSSPGTGHSPLHF.

In this sample, this clone turned up a few times. This chain connects TRBV6-1 to TRBJ1-6; D unresolved. This CDR3 is built from 13 residues. The germline V gene has CDR1 MNHNS and CDR2 SASEGT. With 2 bases removed from V and 8 bases from J, the gap between germline ends came to 7 bases. CDR3 DNA: TGTGCCAGCAGTGAACTCTTCCATTCACCCCTCCACTTT. This encodes CASSELFHSPLHF.

V is TRBV5-4 and J is TRBJ1-3, with D unresolved. CDR3 length: 15 amino acids. Germline V CDR1 and CDR2: SGHNT, YYREEE (reference sequence). Trimming cost V 3 bases and J 0 bases, with 10 bases left between them. Written as DNA, the CDR3 is TGTGCCAGCAGCTCAGGAGGAGGCTCTGGAAACACCATATATTTT. Its translation is CASSSGGGSGNTIYF. The whole variable domain, remainder taken from reference TRBV5-4 and TRBJ1-3, is ETGVTQSPTHLIKTRGQQVTLRCSSQSGHNTVSWYQQALGQGPQFIFQYYREEENGRGNFPPRFSGLQFPNYSSELNVNALELDDSALYLCASSSGGGSGNTIYFGEGSWLTVV.

The rearrangement joins TRBV30 to TRBJ1-2; TRBD1 aligns across 8 bases. The germline V gene encodes CDR1 GTSNPN and CDR2 SVGIG (reference sequence). The CDR3 is made up of 12 amino acids. The V gene end was trimmed by 7 bases and the J gene end by 5 bases; junction bases not matched to a gene: 6. In DNA form, the CDR3 reads TGTGCCTTTGCGGGACAGGCATATGGCTACACCTTC. This encodes CAFAGQAYGYTF.